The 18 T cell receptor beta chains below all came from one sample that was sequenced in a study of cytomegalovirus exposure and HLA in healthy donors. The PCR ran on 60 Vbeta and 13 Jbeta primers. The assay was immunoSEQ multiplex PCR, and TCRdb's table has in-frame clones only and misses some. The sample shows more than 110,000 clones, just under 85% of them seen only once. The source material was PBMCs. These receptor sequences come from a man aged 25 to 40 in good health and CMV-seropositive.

The CDR3 loop reads CASNKDGAYEQYF. The CDR3 bases are TGTGCCAGCAATAAAGACGGGGCCTACGAGCAGTACTTC. The rearrangement links TRBV7-9 to TRBJ2-7; possible D gene TRBD2, 5 bases. The CDR3 has 13 amino acids. Looked up from germline, CDR1 is SEHNR and CDR2 is FQNEAQ (reference sequence). The germline V and J ends were trimmed by 7 bases and 2 bases, with 12 bases remaining between them.

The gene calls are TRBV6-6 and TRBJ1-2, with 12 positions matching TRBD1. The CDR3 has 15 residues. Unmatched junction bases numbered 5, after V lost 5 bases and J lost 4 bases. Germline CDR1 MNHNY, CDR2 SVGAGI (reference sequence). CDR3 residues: CASSPGQGAFYGYTF. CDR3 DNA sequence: TGTGCCAGCAGTCCGGGACAGGGGGCCTTCTATGGCTACACCTTC.

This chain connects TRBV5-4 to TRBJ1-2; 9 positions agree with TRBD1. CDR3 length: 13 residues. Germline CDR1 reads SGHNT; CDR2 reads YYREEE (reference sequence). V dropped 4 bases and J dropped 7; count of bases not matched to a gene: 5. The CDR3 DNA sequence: TGTGCCAGCAGCACAGACAGGGGGGCTGGCTACACCTTC. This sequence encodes CASSTDRGAGYTF. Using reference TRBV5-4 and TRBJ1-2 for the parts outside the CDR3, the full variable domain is ETGVTQSPTHLIKTRGQQVTLRCSSQSGHNTVSWYQQALGQGPQFIFQYYREEENGRGNFPPRFSGLQFPNYSSELNVNALELDDSALYLCASSTDRGAGYTFGSGTRLTVV.

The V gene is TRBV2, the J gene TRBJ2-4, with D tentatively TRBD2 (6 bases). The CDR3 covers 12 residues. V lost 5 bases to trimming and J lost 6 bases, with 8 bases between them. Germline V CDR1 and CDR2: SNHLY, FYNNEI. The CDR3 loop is CASSLGGNIQYF. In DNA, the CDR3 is TGTGCCAGCAGTTTGGGGGGAAACATTCAGTACTTC.

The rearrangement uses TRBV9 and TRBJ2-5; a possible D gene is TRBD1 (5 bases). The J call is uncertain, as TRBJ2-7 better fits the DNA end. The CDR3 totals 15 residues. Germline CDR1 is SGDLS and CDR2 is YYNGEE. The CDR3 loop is CASSVGQGTVYEQYF. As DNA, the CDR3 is TGTGCCAGCAGCGTAGGTCAGGGTACGGTCTACGAGCAGTACTTC.

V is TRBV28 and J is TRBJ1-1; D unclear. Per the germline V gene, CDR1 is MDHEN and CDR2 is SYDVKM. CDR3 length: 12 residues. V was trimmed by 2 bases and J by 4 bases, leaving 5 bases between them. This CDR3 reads CASSLTGTEAFF. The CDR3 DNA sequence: TGTGCCAGCAGTTTAACGGGCACTGAAGCTTTCTTT.

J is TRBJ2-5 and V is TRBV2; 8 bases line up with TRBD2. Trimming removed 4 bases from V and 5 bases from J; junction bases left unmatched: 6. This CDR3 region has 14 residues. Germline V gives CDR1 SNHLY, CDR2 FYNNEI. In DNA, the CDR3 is TGTGCCAGCAGTGTAAGCGGGAGTAGGGAGACCCAGTACTTC. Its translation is CASSVSGSRETQYF.

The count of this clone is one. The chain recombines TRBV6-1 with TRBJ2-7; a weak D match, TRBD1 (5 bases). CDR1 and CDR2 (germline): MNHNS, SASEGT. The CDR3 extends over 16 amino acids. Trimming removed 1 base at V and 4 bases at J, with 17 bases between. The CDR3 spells CASSEGRVRLNYEQYF. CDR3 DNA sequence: TGTGCCAGCAGTGAAGGCAGGGTCCGGCTTAATTACGAGCAGTACTTC.

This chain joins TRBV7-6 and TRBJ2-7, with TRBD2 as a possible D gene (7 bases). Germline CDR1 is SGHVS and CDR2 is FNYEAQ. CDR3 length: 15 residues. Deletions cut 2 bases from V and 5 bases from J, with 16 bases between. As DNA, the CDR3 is TGTGCCAGCAGCTTATATCGGGGGGCGCGCGACGAGCAGTACTTC. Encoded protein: CASSLYRGARDEQYF.

The CDR3 region is CASSYPTGGNTEAFF. The CDR3 DNA follows: TGTGCCAGCAGTTACCCGACAGGGGGGAACACTGAAGCTTTCTTT. V and J are TRBV6-5 and TRBJ1-1, with 9 bases aligning to TRBD1. The CDR3 has 15 amino acids. V shed 2 bases, J shed 1 base, and the junction held 2 bases outside the gene matches. Germline CDR1 and CDR2: MNHEY and SVGAGI.

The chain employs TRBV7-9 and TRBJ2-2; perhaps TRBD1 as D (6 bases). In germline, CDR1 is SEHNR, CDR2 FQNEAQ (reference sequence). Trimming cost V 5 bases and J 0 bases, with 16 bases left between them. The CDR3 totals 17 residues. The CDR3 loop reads CASSPAHEGANTGELFF. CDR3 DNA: TGTGCCAGCAGCCCCGCTCATGAGGGGGCGAACACCGGGGAGCTGTTTTTT. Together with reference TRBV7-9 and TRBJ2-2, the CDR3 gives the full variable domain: DTGVSQNPRHKITKRGQNVTFRCDPISEHNRLYWYRQTLGQGPEFLTYFQNEAQLEKSRLLSDRFSAERPKGSFSTLEIQRTEQGDSAMYLCASSPAHEGANTGELFFGEGSRLTVL.

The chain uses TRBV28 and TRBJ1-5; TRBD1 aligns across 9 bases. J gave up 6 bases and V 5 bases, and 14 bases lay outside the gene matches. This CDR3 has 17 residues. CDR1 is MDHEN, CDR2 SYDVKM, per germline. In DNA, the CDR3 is TGTGCCAGCAGTGAAGGGACAGGGAGGTCTCTGGGTCAGCCCCAGCATTTT. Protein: CASSEGTGRSLGQPQHF.

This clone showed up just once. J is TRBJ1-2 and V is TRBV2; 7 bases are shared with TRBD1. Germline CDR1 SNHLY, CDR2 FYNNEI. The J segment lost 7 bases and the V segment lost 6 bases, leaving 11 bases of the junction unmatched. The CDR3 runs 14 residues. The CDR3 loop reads CASRAGTATGGYTF. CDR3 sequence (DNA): TGTGCCAGCAGGGCCGGGACAGCCACTGGTGGCTACACCTTC.

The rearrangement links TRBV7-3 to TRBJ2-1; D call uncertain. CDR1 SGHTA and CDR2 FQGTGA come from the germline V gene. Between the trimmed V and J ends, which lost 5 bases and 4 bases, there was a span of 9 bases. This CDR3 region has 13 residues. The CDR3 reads CASSRMEYNEQFF. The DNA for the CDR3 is TGTGCCAGCAGCCGAATGGAGTACAATGAGCAGTTCTTC.

In DNA form, the CDR3 reads TGTGCCAGCAGCTCGGGACTAGCGGTGACAGGGGCCCAGTACTTC. It codes for CASSSGLAVTGAQYF. The V and J genes are TRBV7-2 and TRBJ2-5, with 11 nucleotides matching TRBD2. J lost 9 bases, V lost 4 bases, and 10 bases had no gene match. Germline CDR1 SGHTA, CDR2 FQGNSA. The CDR3 length is 15 residues.

The CDR3 loop reads CASSLSNHMDEQFF. CDR3 DNA: TGCGCCAGCAGCTTGAGTAACCACATGGATGAGCAGTTCTTC. The rearrangement links TRBV5-1 to TRBJ2-1, with unresolved D. The germline V gene encodes CDR1 SGHRS and CDR2 YFSETQ. The CDR3 covers 14 residues. V was clipped by 1 base and J by 8 bases, with 13 bases between them.

The CDR3 here is CATSSDSVMSTDTQYF. The CDR3 DNA is TGTGCCACCAGCAGCGATAGTGTTATGAGCACAGATACGCAGTATTTT. This chain connects TRBV15 to TRBJ2-3; no clear D gene. There are 16 residues in the CDR3. CDR1 is LNHNV and CDR2 is YYDKDF in the germline V gene (reference sequence). Between the trimmed V and J ends, which lost 3 bases and 0 bases, there was a span of 13 bases.

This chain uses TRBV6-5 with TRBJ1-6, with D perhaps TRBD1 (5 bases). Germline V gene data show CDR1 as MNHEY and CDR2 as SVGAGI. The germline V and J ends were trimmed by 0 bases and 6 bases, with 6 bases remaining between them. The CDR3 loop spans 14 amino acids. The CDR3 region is CASSYSQANSPLHF. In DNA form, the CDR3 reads TGTGCCAGCAGTTACTCACAGGCTAATTCACCCCTCCACTTT.